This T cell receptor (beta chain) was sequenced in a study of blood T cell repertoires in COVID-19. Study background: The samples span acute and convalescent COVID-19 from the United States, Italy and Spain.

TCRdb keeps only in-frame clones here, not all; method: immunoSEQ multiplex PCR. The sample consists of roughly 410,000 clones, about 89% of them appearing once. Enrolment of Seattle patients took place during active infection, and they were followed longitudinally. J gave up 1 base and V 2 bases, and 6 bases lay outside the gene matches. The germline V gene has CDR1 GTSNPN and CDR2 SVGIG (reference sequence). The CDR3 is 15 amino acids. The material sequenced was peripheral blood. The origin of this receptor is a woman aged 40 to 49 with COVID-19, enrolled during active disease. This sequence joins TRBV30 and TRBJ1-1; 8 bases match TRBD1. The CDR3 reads CAWSFQGAKNTEAFF. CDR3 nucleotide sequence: TGTGCCTGGAGTTTTCAGGGGGCGAAGAACACTGAAGCTTTCTTT.